This T cell receptor (beta chain) came from a study of Ad26.COV2.S vaccination and SARS-CoV-2 variants. Overall study context: It was the COV1001 Ad26.COV2.S trial arm that included the donor. Ad26.COV2.S was injected intramuscularly once or twice, 56 days apart.

The germline gives CDR1 GTSNPN, CDR2 SVGIG (reference sequence). Trimming took off 2 bases at V and 5 bases at J, with 12 bases between the two ends. This CDR3 has 13 residues. Sequencing used immunoSEQ multiplex PCR; TCRdb keeps in-frame clones, though not all of them. The sample records 350,000 to 450,000 clones, roughly 90% being singletons. Sample treatment: around 19 received Ad26.COV2.S at low or high dose, single or two shots; 5 received placebo; per-sample allocation not given. Sampling took place 63 days after the first vaccine or placebo injection. The donor's status was that of an adult aged 18-55 years in Boston.

The source is a person between 18 and 59 years old who received the Ad26.COV2.S COVID-19 vaccine or a placebo. The source material was peripheral blood, sampled in a trial of Ad26.COV2.S vaccine versus placebo. The gene calls are TRBV30 and TRBJ2-5; possibly TRBD2 for D (6 bases). Here the CDR3 reads CAWSLRDSETQYF. The CDR3 DNA follows: TGTGCCTGGAGTCTCCGGGACTCGGAGACCCAGTACTTC.